This T cell receptor beta chain was retrieved from a study of blood T cell repertoires in COVID-19. Study-wide context: Some COVID-19 samples were acute and others convalescent; all came from the United States, Italy and Spain. Sources were T cells, B-cell-depleted T cells, or PBMCs; the material itself was cDNA or gDNA.

All enrollees were roughly 18 to 95 years old and from about 24 US areas. Categorization into cohorts depended on clinical history that participants reported. Method: immunoSEQ multiplex PCR; TCRdb's copy keeps in-frame clones and lacks some. Among around 200,000 clones listed, roughly 77% were seen once. This CDR3 has 14 residues. Per germline, CDR1 SGHVS and CDR2 FNYEAQ. V lost 2 bases and J lost 10, with 15 bases in between. The chain is built from TRBV7-6 and TRBJ2-1; TRBD2 might be the D (6 bases). The TCR was taken from a man between 40 and 49 years old who had recovered from COVID-19. The source material was PBMCs or T cells enriched from blood (not recorded which). Here the CDR3 reads CASSLYPRAGEQFF. In DNA form, the CDR3 reads TGTGCCAGCAGCTTATACCCTAGGGCGGGGGAGCAGTTCTTC.